What follows is one T cell receptor (beta chain) and its context. This may stem from a read error, because a much larger clone lies one nucleotide away. These data originate in a study of tumor-infiltrating lymphocytes in primary liver carcinoma. Study as a whole: Both sexes were represented among patients, who were 30 to 69 years old. The study obtained roughly 3.5 to 7.5 million productive TCRbeta reads per sample, similar across tissue types. Maximum tumor diameters ranged from roughly 4 to 11 cm, stage T1-T3 N0M0.

Bulk tissue was left unsorted, and RNA and DNA were co-extracted from around 18-30 mg of it. Donors underwent surgery for histopathologically diagnosed primary liver carcinoma. This CDR3 has 13 residues. From germline, CDR1 is SGHTA and CDR2 FQGNSA. The researchers produced TCR beta cDNA from around 500 ng total RNA with a constant-region primer. Sequencing libraries for TCR beta derived from three nested multiplex PCR rounds that used slightly modified ARM-PCR. Use of TRBV1-TRBV30 forward primers with a C-beta reverse primer characterized the first two PCR rounds, which lasted about 11 cycles each. TCRdb analysed the multiplex PCR reads with MiXCR anew, one entry per CDR3 protein. The table lists 75,000 to 80,000 distinct CDR3 sequences, under 75% of them singletons.

The chain links TRBV7-2 to TRBJ1-1; D is unresolved. This clonotype originated in a man aged 35-49 years with primary liver carcinoma and hepatitis B virus infection. Sample: tumor-adjacent normal liver tissue. As DNA, the CDR3 is TGTGCCAACAGCTTAACTACGAACACTGAAGCTTTCTTT. It codes for CANSLTTNTEAFF.